These 28 T cell receptor beta chains share one sample of origin, sequenced in a study of blood T cell repertoires in COVID-19. The assay was immunoSEQ multiplex PCR, and TCRdb's table has in-frame clones only and misses some. This repertoire shows roughly 180,000 clones, 86% found once; its top ten account for 0.99%. Sequenced input: peripheral blood. The receptors stem from a man younger than 35 with acute or convalescent COVID-19.

The V call is TRBV2, the J call TRBJ2-5, with unresolved D. The CDR3 runs 13 residues. Trimming removed 1 base at V and 4 bases at J, with 7 bases between. Germline loops: CDR1 SNHLY, CDR2 FYNNEI. The CDR3 DNA is TGTGCCAGCAGTGAAGTAGGAGTAGAGACCCAGTACTTC. Translating it yields CASSEVGVETQYF.

The chain employs TRBV7-9 and TRBJ2-3; 7 bases fit TRBD1. Per the germline V gene, CDR1 is SEHNR and CDR2 is FQNEAQ (reference sequence). CDR3 length equals 15 residues. V was pared by 7 bases and J by 4 bases, with 11 bases of the junction left unmatched. CDR3 sequence (DNA): TGTGCCAGCAACCGGGGAGACAGGGAATCAGATACGCAGTATTTT. Translation gives CASNRGDRESDTQYF. Variable domain in full (rest from reference TRBV7-9 and TRBJ2-3): DTGVSQNPRHKITKRGQNVTFRCDPISEHNRLYWYRQTLGQGPEFLTYFQNEAQLEKSRLLSDRFSAERPKGSFSTLEIQRTEQGDSAMYLCASNRGDRESDTQYFGPGTRLTVL.

The J gene is TRBJ1-1, the V gene TRBV28; D might be TRBD1 (6 bases). With 6 bases removed from V and 0 bases from J, the gap between germline ends came to 14 bases. Germline CDR1 MDHEN, CDR2 SYDVKM. The CDR3 length is 15 residues. CDR3 sequence reads: CASSPPGTLNTEAFF. The CDR3 nucleotides are TGTGCCAGCAGCCCTCCCGGGACACTGAACACTGAAGCTTTCTTT.

This rearrangement joins TRBV7-8 to TRBJ2-5, with D tentatively TRBD1 (5 bases). The CDR3 loop spans 15 amino acids. Germline V CDR1 and CDR2: SGHVS, FQNEAQ. V dropped 2 bases and J dropped 2 bases, with 12 bases sitting between them. The CDR3 sequence: CASSLSGGQQETQYF. CDR3 nucleotide sequence: TGTGCCAGCAGCTTATCTGGCGGACAACAAGAGACCCAGTACTTC.

This chain joins TRBV7-9 and TRBJ1-4; D unresolved. Deletions cut 1 base from V and 10 bases from J, with 16 bases between. CDR1 and CDR2 (germline): SEHNR, FQNEAQ (reference sequence). The CDR3 length is 15 residues. This chain's CDR3 is CASSLGTIRFGKLFF. CDR3 coding DNA: TGTGCCAGCAGCTTAGGGACTATACGGTTTGGAAAACTGTTTTTT.

The chain combines TRBV6-6 with TRBJ1-1; 9 bases line up with TRBD1. Germline CDR1 reads MNHNY; CDR2 reads SVGAGI (reference sequence). Trimming cost V 6 bases and J 3 bases; bases outside gene matches: 8. CDR3 size: 15 residues. The CDR3 DNA sequence: TGTGCCAGCAGACTTCCGACAGGGGGAGACACTGAAGCTTTCTTT. Its translation: CASRLPTGGDTEAFF.

This chain uses TRBV28 with TRBJ1-5; TRBD1 aligns across 9 bases. Germline trimming cut 4 bases from V and 2 bases from J; bases unmatched to any gene: 3. The CDR3 runs to 15 residues. The germline V gene has CDR1 MDHEN and CDR2 SYDVKM. CDR3 residues: CASSSQGAGNQPQHF. CDR3 in DNA: TGTGCCAGCAGTTCACAGGGGGCAGGCAATCAGCCCCAGCATTTT.

This clone was counted many times. The V and J genes are TRBV3-1 (or the pseudogene TRBV3-2) and TRBJ2-1; TRBD1 might be the D (6 bases). This CDR3 has 14 residues. Germline V gives CDR1 LGHDT, CDR2 YNNKEL (reference sequence). V was trimmed by 4 bases and J by 9 bases, leaving 16 bases between them. The CDR3 bases are TGTGCCAGCAGCCCAAGGACAGCCCCCACTGAGCAGTTCTTC. Its translation: CASSPRTAPTEQFF.

The CDR3 DNA follows: TGTGCCAGCAGCTTTCCGGGACTAGACGAGCAGTACGTC. It yields the protein CASSFPGLDEQYV. The chain is built from TRBV11-2 and TRBJ2-7; 8 bases agree with TRBD2. Germline assignment: CDR1 SGHAT and CDR2 FQNNGV. CDR3 size: 13 residues. Germline trimming cut 3 bases from V and 5 bases from J; bases unmatched to any gene: 3.

The chain carries TRBV30 and TRBJ1-2; the match to TRBD1 covers 11 bases. The V and J ends lost 3 bases and 8 bases, in that order; junction bases with no gene match: 11. Germline lookup yields CDR1 GTSNPN and CDR2 SVGIG (reference sequence). This CDR3 has 15 residues. CDR3 DNA: TGTGCCTGGAGAGTATATCGGGACAGGGGGAGAGGCTACACCTTC. Protein sequence: CAWRVYRDRGRGYTF.

There are a few counts of this clone. The rearrangement uses TRBV28 and TRBJ1-2; possibly TRBD1 for D (6 bases). Trimming left V 2 bases short and J 4 bases short, with 11 bases between. The CDR3 runs to 14 residues. Germline-derived CDR1 and CDR2 are MDHEN and SYDVKM. The CDR3 here is CASSLEGGVYGYTF. CDR3 nucleotides: TGTGCCAGCAGTTTAGAAGGGGGAGTCTATGGCTACACCTTC.

The J gene is TRBJ2-2, the V gene TRBV7-3, with D perhaps TRBD2 (6 bases). Per germline, CDR1 SGHTA and CDR2 FQGTGA. V was pared by 0 bases and J by 4 bases, with 15 bases between. The CDR3 runs 17 residues. The CDR3 loop reads CASSLTPGGALTGELFF. CDR3 DNA sequence: TGTGCCAGCAGCTTAACACCAGGAGGGGCGCTCACCGGGGAGCTGTTTTTT. Full variable domain (rest looked up from reference TRBV7-3 and TRBJ2-2): GAGVSQTPSNKVTEKGKYVELRCDPISGHTALYWYRQSLGQGPEFLIYFQGTGAADDSGLPNDRFFAVRPEGSVSTLKIQRTERGDSAVYLCASSLTPGGALTGELFFGEGSRLTVL.

There are a few counts of this clone. V and J are TRBV2 and TRBJ2-5; 11 bases match TRBD2. Germline CDR1 and CDR2: SNHLY and FYNNEI. The CDR3 spans 15 residues. With V trimmed by 5 bases and J by 5 bases, 7 bases remained unmatched. CDR3 protein: CASSLSGGAGETQYF. The DNA of the CDR3 is TGTGCCAGCAGTCTTAGCGGGGGGGCTGGGGAGACCCAGTACTTC.

This chain joins TRBV9 and TRBJ1-1; D possibly corresponds to TRBD1 (6 bases). The CDR3 has 14 amino acids. V lost 4 bases, J lost 0 bases, and 10 bases lay in between. Germline values: CDR1 SGDLS, CDR2 YYNGEE. The CDR3 here is CASSPGTLNTEAFF. DNA for the CDR3: TGTGCCAGCAGCCCCGGGACACTGAACACTGAAGCTTTCTTT.

This chain joins TRBV11-2 and TRBJ2-1, with TRBD2 matching 9 bases. Trimming removed 0 bases from V and 9 bases from J; junction bases left unmatched: 9. CDR3 length: 16 residues. The germline CDR1 and CDR2 sequences are SGHAT and FQNNGV. CDR3 DNA: TGTGCCAGCAGCTTAGAATCGCTAGCGGGGTGGGGTGAGCAGTTCTTC. Protein product: CASSLESLAGWGEQFF.

This chain links TRBV24-1 with TRBJ2-6, with a tentative D call TRBD2 (6 bases). V was clipped by 6 bases and J by 1 base, with 9 bases between them. The germline V gene has CDR1 KGHDR and CDR2 SFDVKD. The CDR3 loop spans 15 amino acids. The CDR3 sequence is CATSPAGSGANVLTF. The DNA for the CDR3 is TGTGCCACCAGTCCCGCGGGGTCTGGGGCCAACGTCCTGACTTTC.

This chain connects TRBV6-2 or TRBV6-3 to TRBJ1-6; D uncertain. Trimming stripped 4 bases from V and 4 bases from J, with 5 bases between. Germline V lookup: CDR1 MNHEY, CDR2 SVGEGT. The CDR3 extends over 13 amino acids. CDR3 amino acids: CASSSHYNSPLHF. In nucleotides, the CDR3 is TGTGCCAGCAGTTCACATTATAATTCACCCCTCCACTTT.

This sequence joins TRBV2 and TRBJ1-1; tentative D call: TRBD1 (5 bases). The germline gives CDR1 SNHLY, CDR2 FYNNEI. Trimming took 7 bases from V and 8 from J, leaving 23 bases between them. The CDR3 loop spans 15 amino acids. The CDR3 DNA is TGTGCCAGCACCCAGACGGGAGGGGCGATATCGGAAGCTTTCTTT. Translation: CASTQTGGAISEAFF. Full variable domain (missing parts from reference TRBV2 and TRBJ1-1): EPEVTQTPSHQVTQMGQEVILRCVPISNHLYFYWYRQILGQKVEFLVSFYNNEISEKSEIFDDQFSVERPDGSNFTLKIRSTKLEDSAMYFCASTQTGGAISEAFFGQGTRLTVV.

A single count supports this clone. This rearrangement joins TRBV5-6 to TRBJ2-3; 7 bases match TRBD1. Germline trimming cut 4 bases from V and 3 bases from J; bases unmatched to any gene: 14. This CDR3 comprises 17 residues. Germline-derived CDR1 and CDR2 are SGHDT and YYEEEE. CDR3 in DNA: TGTGCCAGCAGCCCGATTGGCAGGGGGTTGGAAACAGATACGCAGTATTTT. This sequence encodes CASSPIGRGLETDTQYF.

V is TRBV7-9 and J is TRBJ2-7; D is perhaps TRBD1 (5 bases). This CDR3 contains 11 residues. Trimming took 5 bases from V and 11 from J, leaving 13 bases between them. Germline lookup yields CDR1 SEHNR and CDR2 FQNEAQ (reference sequence). The CDR3 loop reads CASSLGRVEYF. In nucleotides, the CDR3 is TGTGCCAGCAGCCTCGGCAGGGTGGAGTACTTC.

The V and J genes are TRBV6-6 and TRBJ2-5, with D tentatively TRBD2 (6 bases). The germline V gene has CDR1 MNHNY and CDR2 SVGAGI (reference sequence). Trimming stripped 0 bases from V and 5 bases from J, with 7 bases between. The CDR3 spans 13 residues. The CDR3 nucleotides read TGTGCCAGCAGTTACTCGGAGGGTGAGACCCAGTACTTC. Translation gives CASSYSEGETQYF.

The J gene is TRBJ2-5, the V gene TRBV5-1; D perhaps matches TRBD1 (6 bases). The CDR3 contains 16 residues. CDR1 is SGHRS, CDR2 YFSETQ, per germline. V lost 1 base to trimming and J lost 4 bases, with 17 bases between them. CDR3 coding DNA: TGCGCCAGCAGCTTGAAACTGGGGGCCCCAGGAGAGACCCAGTACTTC. Protein sequence: CASSLKLGAPGETQYF.

This chain connects TRBV7-8 to TRBJ2-3; TRBD2 matches 8 bases. This CDR3 has 16 residues. The V gene's germline CDR1 is SGHVS and CDR2 FQNEAQ. Trimming at V came to 1 base and at J to 8 bases, leaving 11 bases not matched to a gene. The CDR3 here is CASSLVRVGGAGTQYF. In DNA, the CDR3 is TGTGCCAGCAGCTTAGTCCGAGTCGGGGGGGCGGGTACGCAGTATTTT.

The V and J genes are TRBV4-2 and TRBJ1-1; 8 positions match TRBD1. Germline-derived CDR1 and CDR2 are LGHNA and YNFKEQ. This CDR3 has 16 amino acids. V dropped 2 bases and J dropped 6; count of bases not matched to a gene: 11. This CDR3 reads CASSQLHDRGGAEAFF. For the CDR3, the DNA is TGTGCCAGCAGCCAATTACACGACAGGGGAGGCGCTGAAGCTTTCTTT.

This chain joins TRBV5-4 and TRBJ1-2; 7 positions match TRBD1. V was pared by 1 base and J by 13 bases, with 4 bases of the junction left unmatched. The CDR3 loop spans 11 amino acids. Germline V gives CDR1 SGHNT, CDR2 YYREEE (reference sequence). As DNA, the CDR3 is TGTGCCAGCAGCTTGACAGGGGACACCACCTTC. Amino acids: CASSLTGDTTF.

The chain combines TRBV5-8 with TRBJ1-1; D not certain. This CDR3 region has 12 residues. Germline lookup yields CDR1 SGHTS and CDR2 YDEGEE. V was clipped by 1 base and J by 5 bases, with 6 bases between them. The CDR3 bases are TGTGCCAGCAGCTTGCGGGTTACTGAAGCTTTCTTT. Its protein product is CASSLRVTEAFF.

The rearrangement uses TRBV6-5 and TRBJ1-4; unclear D gene. V gave up 6 bases and J gave up 4 bases, with 3 bases separating them. Germline lookup yields CDR1 MNHEY and CDR2 SVGAGI. The length of the CDR3 is 11 residues. The chain's CDR3 is CASSRNEKLFF. The CDR3 nucleotides read TGTGCCAGCAGCCGTAATGAAAAACTGTTTTTT.

The V call is TRBV7-2, the J call TRBJ2-5, with 10 bases identical to TRBD2. The CDR3 is 17 residues long. Germline CDR1 is SGHTA and CDR2 is FQGNSA. Trimming took 1 base from V and 2 from J; bases not matched to a gene: 7. The CDR3 reads CASSLGASGGYQETQYF. CDR3 sequence (DNA): TGTGCCAGCAGCTTAGGAGCTAGCGGGGGTTATCAAGAGACCCAGTACTTC.